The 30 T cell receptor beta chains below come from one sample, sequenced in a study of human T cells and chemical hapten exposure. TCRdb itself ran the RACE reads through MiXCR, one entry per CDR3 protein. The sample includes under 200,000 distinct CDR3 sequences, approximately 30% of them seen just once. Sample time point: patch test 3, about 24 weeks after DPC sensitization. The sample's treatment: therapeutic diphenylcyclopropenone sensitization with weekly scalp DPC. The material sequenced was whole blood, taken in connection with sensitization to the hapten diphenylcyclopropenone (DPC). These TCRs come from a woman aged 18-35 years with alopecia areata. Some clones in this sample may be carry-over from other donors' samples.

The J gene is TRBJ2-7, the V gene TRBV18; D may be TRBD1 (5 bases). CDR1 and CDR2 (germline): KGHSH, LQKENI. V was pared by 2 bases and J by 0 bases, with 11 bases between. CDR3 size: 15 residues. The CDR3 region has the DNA TGTGCCAGCTCACCAAGCAGGGATTCCTCCTACGAGCAGTACTTC. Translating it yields CASSPSRDSSYEQYF.

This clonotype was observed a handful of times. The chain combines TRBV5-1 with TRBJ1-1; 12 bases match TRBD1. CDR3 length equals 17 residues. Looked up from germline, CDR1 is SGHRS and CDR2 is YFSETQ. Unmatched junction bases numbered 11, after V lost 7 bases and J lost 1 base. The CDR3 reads CASCPGQGAKGNTEAFF. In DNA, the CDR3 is TGCGCCAGCTGTCCGGGACAGGGGGCGAAGGGGAACACTGAAGCTTTCTTT.

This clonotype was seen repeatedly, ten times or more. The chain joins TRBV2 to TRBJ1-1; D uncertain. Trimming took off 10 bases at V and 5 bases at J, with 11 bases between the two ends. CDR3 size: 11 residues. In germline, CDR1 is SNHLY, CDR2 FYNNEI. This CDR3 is CAIPGSTEAFF. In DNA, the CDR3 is TGTGCCATCCCCGGATCGACTGAAGCTTTCTTT. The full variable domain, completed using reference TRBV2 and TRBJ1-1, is EPEVTQTPSHQVTQMGQEVILRCVPISNHLYFYWYRQILGQKVEFLVSFYNNEISEKSEIFDDQFSVERPDGSNFTLKIRSTKLEDSAMYFCAIPGSTEAFFGQGTRLTVV.

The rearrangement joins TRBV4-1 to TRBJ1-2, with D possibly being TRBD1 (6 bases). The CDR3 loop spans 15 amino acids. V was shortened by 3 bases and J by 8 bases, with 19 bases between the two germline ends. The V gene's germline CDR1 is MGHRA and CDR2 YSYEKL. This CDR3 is CASSQVQGTSMGYTF. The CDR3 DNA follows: TGCGCCAGCAGCCAGGTACAGGGAACTAGTATGGGCTACACCTTC.

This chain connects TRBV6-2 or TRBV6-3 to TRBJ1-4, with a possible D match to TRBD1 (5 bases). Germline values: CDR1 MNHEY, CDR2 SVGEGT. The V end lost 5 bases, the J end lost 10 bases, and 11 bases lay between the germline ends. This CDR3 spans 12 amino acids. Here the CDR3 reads CASSLSGTKLFF. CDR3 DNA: TGTGCCAGCAGTCTCTCCGGGACAAAACTGTTTTTT.

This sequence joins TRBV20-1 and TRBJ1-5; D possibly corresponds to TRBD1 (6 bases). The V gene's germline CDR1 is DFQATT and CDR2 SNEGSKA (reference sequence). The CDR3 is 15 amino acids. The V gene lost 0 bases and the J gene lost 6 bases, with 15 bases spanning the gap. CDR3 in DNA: TGCAGTGCTAGAGATAAGGACAGTGGTCCTCAGCCCCAGCATTTT. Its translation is CSARDKDSGPQPQHF.

CDR3 residues: CASSQDLEADTQYF. In DNA, the CDR3 is TGTGCCAGCAGCCAAGATCTTGAGGCAGATACGCAGTATTTT. The rearrangement links TRBV3-2 to TRBJ2-3. TRBV3-2 is listed as a pseudogene. The CDR3 contains 14 residues.

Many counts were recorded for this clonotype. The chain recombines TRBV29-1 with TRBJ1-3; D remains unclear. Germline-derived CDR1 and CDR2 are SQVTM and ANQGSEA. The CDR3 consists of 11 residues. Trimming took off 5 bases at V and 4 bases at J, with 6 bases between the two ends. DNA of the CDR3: TGCAGCGTTCCCCGCGGAAACACCATATATTTT. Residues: CSVPRGNTIYF.

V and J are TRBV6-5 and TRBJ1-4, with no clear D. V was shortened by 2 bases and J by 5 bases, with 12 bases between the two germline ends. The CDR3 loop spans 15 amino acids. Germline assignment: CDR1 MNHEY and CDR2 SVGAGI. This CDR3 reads CASSYGPGKNEKLFF. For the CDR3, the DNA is TGTGCCAGCAGTTACGGCCCGGGGAAAAATGAAAAACTGTTTTTT.

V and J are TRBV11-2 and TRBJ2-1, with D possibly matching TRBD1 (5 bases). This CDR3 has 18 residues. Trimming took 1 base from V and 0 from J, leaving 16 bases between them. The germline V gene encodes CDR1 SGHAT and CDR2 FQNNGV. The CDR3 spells CASSLADSTRSSYNEQFF. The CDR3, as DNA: TGTGCCAGCAGCTTAGCCGACAGCACGAGGAGCTCCTACAATGAGCAGTTCTTC.

The CDR3 nucleotides read TGTGCCAGCAGCACCCTAGCGGGGGGGGGCAATGAGCAGTTCTTC. It encodes CASSTLAGGGNEQFF. This chain joins TRBV6-4 and TRBJ2-1; 12 positions match TRBD2. J gave up 6 bases and V 6 bases, and 6 bases lay outside the gene matches. CDR1 and CDR2 from the germline V gene are MRHNA and SNTAGT. There are 15 residues in the CDR3.

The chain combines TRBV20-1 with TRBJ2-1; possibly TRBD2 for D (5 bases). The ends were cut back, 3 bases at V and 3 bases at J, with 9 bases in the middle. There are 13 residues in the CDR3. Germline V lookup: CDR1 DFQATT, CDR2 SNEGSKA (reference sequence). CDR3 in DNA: TGCAGTGCTAGTGTCGGGATCTACAATGAGCAGTTCTTC. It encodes CSASVGIYNEQFF.

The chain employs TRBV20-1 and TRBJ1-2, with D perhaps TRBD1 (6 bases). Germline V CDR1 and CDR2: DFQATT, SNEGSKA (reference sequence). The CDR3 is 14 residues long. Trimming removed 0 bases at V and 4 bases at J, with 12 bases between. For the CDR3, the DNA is TGCAGTGCTAGAGATGCGACAGGAGGCTATGGCTACACCTTC. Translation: CSARDATGGYGYTF.

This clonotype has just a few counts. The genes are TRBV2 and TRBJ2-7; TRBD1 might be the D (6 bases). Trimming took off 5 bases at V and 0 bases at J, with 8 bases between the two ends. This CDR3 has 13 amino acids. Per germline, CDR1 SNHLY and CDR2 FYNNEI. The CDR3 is CASSNRDSYEQYF. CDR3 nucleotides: TGTGCCAGCAGTAACAGGGACTCCTACGAGCAGTACTTC.

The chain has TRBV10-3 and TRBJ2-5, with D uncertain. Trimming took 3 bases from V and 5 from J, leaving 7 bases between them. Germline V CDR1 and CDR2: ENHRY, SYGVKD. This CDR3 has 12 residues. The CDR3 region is CAISENLETQYF. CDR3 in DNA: TGTGCCATCAGTGAAAACTTGGAGACCCAGTACTTC.

The CDR3 DNA reads as TGCAGTGCTCAGGGACAGAGTAATGAAAAACTGTTTTTT. This gives the protein CSAQGQSNEKLFF. The chain joins TRBV20-1 to TRBJ1-4, with 7 bases lining up with TRBD1. The CDR3 spans 13 residues. V dropped 5 bases and J dropped 4; count of bases not matched to a gene: 4. CDR1 and CDR2 (germline): DFQATT, SNEGSKA (reference sequence).

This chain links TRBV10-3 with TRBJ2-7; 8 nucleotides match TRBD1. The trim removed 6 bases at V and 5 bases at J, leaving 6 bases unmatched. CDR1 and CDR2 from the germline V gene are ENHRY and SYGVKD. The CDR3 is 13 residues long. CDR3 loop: CAISQGASDEQYF. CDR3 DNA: TGTGCCATCAGCCAGGGGGCAAGTGACGAGCAGTACTTC.

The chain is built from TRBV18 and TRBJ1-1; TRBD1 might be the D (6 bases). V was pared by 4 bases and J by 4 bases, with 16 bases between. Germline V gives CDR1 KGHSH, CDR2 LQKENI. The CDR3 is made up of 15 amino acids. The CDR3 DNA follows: TGTGCCAGCTCACTCTTTTCAGGGGCTGGCACTGAAGCTTTCTTT. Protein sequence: CASSLFSGAGTEAFF.

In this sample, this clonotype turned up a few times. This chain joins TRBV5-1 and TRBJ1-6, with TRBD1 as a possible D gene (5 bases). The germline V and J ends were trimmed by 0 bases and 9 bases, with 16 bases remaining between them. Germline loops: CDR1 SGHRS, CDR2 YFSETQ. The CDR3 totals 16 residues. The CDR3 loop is CASSLAGVVYGSPLHF. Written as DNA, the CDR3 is TGCGCCAGCAGCTTGGCGGGGGTGGTCTATGGTTCACCCCTCCACTTT.

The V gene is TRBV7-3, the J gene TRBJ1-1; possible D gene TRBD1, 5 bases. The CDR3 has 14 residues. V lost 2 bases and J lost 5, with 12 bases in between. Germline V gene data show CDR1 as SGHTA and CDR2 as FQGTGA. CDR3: CASSLYGEGTEAFF. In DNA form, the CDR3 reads TGTGCCAGCAGCTTATACGGGGAGGGGACTGAAGCTTTCTTT.

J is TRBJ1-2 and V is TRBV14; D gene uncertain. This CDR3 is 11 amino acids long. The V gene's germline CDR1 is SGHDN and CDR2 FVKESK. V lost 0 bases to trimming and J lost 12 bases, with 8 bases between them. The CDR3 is CASSQDEVNTF. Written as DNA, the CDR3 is TGTGCCAGCAGCCAAGATGAGGTCAACACCTTC.

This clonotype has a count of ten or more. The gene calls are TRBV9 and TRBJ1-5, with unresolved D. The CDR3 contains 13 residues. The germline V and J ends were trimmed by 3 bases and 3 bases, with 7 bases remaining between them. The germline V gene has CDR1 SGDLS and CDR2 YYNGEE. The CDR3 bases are TGTGCCAGCAGCGCAAGGACCAATCAGCCCCAGCATTTT. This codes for CASSARTNQPQHF.

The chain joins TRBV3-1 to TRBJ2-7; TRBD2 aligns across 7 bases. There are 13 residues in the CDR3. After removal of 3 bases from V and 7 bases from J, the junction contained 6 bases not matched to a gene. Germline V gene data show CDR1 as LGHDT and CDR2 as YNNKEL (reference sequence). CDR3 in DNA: TGTGCCAGCAGCCACTGGCGGGAGAGGGAGCAGTACTTC. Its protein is CASSHWREREQYF.

The CDR3 spells CASSKTGSRGEAFF. The CDR3 DNA reads TGTGCCAGCAGTAAAACAGGGTCTCGGGGTGAAGCTTTCTTT. The chain employs TRBV12-3 or TRBV12-4 and TRBJ1-1; D perhaps matches TRBD1 (6 bases). Trimming took 5 bases from V and 7 from J, leaving 17 bases between them. There are 14 residues in the CDR3.

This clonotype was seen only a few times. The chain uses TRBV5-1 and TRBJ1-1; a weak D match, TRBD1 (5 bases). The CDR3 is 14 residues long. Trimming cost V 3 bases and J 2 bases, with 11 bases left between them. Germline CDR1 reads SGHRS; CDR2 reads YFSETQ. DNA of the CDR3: TGCGCCAGCAGCTACTCGACAGTAAACACTGAAGCTTTCTTT. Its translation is CASSYSTVNTEAFF.

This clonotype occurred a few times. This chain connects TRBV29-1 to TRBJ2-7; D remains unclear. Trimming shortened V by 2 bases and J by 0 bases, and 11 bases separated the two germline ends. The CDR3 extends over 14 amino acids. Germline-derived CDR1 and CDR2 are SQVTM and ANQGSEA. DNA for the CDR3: TGCAGCGTTGAATTGTCAGTCCCCTCCTACGAGCAGTACTTC. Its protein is CSVELSVPSYEQYF.

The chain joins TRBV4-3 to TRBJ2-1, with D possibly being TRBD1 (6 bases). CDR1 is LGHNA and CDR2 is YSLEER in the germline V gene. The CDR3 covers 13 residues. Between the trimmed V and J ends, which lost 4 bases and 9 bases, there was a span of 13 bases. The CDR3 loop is CASSPPGVREQFF. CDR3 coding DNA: TGCGCCAGCAGCCCGCCAGGGGTGCGTGAGCAGTTCTTC.

The CDR3 reads CASSQDPNSPLHF. The CDR3 bases are TGCGCCAGCAGCCAAGATCCCAATTCACCCCTCCACTTT. The V and J genes are TRBV4-1 and TRBJ1-6, with D unresolved. This CDR3 has 13 amino acids. Germline V lookup: CDR1 MGHRA, CDR2 YSYEKL. The V gene lost 0 bases and the J gene lost 7 bases, with 4 bases spanning the gap.

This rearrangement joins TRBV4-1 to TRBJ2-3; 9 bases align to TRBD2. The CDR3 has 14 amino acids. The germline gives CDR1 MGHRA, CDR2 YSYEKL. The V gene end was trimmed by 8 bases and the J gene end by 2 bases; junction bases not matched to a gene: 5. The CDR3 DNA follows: TGCGCCAGCCGAGCGGGAGGTGACACAGATACGCAGTATTTT. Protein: CASRAGGDTDTQYF.

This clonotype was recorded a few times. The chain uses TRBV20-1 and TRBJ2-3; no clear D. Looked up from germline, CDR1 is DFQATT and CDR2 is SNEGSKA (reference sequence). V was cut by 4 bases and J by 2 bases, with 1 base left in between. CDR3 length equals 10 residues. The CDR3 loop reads CSAITDTQYF. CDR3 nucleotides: TGCAGTGCTATCACAGATACGCAGTATTTT.